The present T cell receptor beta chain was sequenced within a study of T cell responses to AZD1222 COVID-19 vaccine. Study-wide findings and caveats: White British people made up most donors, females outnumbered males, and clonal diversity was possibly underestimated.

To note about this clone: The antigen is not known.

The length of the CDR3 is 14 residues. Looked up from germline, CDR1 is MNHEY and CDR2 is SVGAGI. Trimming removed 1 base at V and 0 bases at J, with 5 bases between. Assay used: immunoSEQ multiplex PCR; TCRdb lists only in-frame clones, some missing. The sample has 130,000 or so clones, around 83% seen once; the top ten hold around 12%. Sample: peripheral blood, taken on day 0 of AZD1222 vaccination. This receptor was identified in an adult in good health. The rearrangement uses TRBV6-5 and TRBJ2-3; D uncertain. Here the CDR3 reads CASSYYGSTDTQYF. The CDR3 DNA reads TGTGCCAGCAGTTACTACGGGAGCACAGATACGCAGTATTTT.